This T cell receptor beta chain was captured in a study of vaccination effects on CD4 cells after COVID-19. The study's findings and limits: Missing from the study were early post-infection timepoints, and its convalescent patients were few.

Some clones are missing from TCRdb's copy, which holds only in-frame ones; the method was immunoSEQ multiplex PCR. This table holds 35,000 to 50,000 clones, around three quarters found once. CDR1 and CDR2 from the germline V gene are KGHSH and LQKENI. There are 15 residues in the CDR3. V lost 3 bases and J 6 bases, leaving 17 bases between the germline ends. Ahead of sequencing, the ViraFEST assay grew antigen-specific CD4+ T cells using viral peptide pools. The culture ran for 10 to 11 days, and then CD4+ T cells were isolated. Among the vaccine recipients, none had a prior SARS-CoV-2 infection, and nucleocapsid antibodies were negative. Supplemented with roughly 10 IU/ml IL-2 and about 10 ug/ml peptides, fewer than 2.5 million PBMC per well were kept in culture. Points on this clone: Its target is unknown.

The sequence was obtained from a human donor who received a COVID-19 vaccine. The chain is built from TRBV18 and TRBJ1-1, with a possible D match to TRBD1 (5 bases). This specimen was CD4+ T cells from PBMCs cultured with SARS-CoV-2 spike peptides, taken before COVID-19 vaccination. DNA for the CDR3: TGTGCCAGCTCACCGTGGATAGGGGCTGACGCTGAAGCTTTCTTT. Translation: CASSPWIGADAEAFF. Combining the CDR3 with reference TRBV18 and TRBJ1-1 gives the whole variable domain NAGVMQNPRHLVRRRGQEARLRCSPMKGHSHVYWYRQLPEEGLKFMVYLQKENIIDESGMPKERFSAEFPKEGPSILRIQQVVRGDSAAYFCASSPWIGADAEAFFGQGTRLTVV.